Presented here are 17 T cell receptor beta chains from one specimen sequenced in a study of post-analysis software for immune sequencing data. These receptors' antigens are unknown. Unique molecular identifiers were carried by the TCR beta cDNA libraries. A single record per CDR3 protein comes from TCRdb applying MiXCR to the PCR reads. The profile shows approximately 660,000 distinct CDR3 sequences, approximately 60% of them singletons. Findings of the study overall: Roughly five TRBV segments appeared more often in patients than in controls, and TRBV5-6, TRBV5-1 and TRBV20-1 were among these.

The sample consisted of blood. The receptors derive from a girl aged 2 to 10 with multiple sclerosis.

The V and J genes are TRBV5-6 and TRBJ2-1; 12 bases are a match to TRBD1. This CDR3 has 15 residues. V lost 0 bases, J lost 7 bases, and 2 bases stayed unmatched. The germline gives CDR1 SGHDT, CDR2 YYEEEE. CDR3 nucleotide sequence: TGTGCCAGCAGCTTGGCGGGACAGGGGGCAAATGAGCAGTTCTTC. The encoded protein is CASSLAGQGANEQFF. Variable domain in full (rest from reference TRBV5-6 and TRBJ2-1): DAGVTQSPTHLIKTRGQQVTLRCSPKSGHDTVSWYQQALGQGPQFIFQYYEEEERQRGNFPDRFSGHQFPNYSSELNVNALLLGDSALYLCASSLAGQGANEQFFGPGTRLTVL.

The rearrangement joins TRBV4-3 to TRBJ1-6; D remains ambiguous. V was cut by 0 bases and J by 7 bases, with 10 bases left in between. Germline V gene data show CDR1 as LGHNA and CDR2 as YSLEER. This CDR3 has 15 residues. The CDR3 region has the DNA TGCGCCAGCAGCCAAGATCGACACAGCAATTCACCCCTCCACTTT. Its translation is CASSQDRHSNSPLHF.

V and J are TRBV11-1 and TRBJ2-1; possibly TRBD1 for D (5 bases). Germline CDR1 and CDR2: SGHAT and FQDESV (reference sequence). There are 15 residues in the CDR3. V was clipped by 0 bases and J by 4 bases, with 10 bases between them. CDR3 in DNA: TGTGCCAGCAGCTTAGCCCATACAGGATACAATGAGCAGTTCTTC. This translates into CASSLAHTGYNEQFF.

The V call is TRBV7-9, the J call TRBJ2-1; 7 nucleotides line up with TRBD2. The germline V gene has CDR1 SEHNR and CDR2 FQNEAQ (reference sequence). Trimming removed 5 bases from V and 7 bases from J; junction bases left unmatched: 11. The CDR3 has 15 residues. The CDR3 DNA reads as TGTGCCAGCAGCCCCCGGACTAGTTCTGGGAATGAGCAGTTCTTC. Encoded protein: CASSPRTSSGNEQFF.

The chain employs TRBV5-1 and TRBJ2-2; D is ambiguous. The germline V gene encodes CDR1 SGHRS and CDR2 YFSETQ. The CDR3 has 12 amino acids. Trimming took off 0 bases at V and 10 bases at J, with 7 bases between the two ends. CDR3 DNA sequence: TGCGCCAGCAGCTTGGGAGGCAAGGAGCTGTTTTTT. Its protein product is CASSLGGKELFF.

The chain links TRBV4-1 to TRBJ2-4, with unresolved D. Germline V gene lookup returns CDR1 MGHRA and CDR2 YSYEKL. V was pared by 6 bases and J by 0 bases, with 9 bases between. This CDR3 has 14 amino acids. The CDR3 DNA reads TGCGCCAGCAGTTTACAGCTAGCCAAAAACATTCAGTACTTC. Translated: CASSLQLAKNIQYF.

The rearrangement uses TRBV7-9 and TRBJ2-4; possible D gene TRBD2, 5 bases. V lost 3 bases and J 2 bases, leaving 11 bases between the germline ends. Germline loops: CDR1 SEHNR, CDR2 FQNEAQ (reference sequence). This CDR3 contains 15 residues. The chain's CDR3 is CASSFWGESKNIQYF. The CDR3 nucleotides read TGTGCCAGCAGCTTCTGGGGAGAATCCAAAAACATTCAGTACTTC.

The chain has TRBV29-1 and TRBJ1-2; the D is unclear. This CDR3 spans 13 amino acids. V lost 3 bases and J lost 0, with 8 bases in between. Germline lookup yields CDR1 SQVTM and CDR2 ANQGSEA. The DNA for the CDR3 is TGCAGCGTTGACACGGGCCCTAACTATGGCTACACCTTC. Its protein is CSVDTGPNYGYTF.

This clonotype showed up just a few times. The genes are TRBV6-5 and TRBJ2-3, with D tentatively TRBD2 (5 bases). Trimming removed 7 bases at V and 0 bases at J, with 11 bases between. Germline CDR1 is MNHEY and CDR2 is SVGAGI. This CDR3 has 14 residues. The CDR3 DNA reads TGTGCCAGCACGGGAAAGGTCAGCACAGATACGCAGTATTTT. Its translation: CASTGKVSTDTQYF.

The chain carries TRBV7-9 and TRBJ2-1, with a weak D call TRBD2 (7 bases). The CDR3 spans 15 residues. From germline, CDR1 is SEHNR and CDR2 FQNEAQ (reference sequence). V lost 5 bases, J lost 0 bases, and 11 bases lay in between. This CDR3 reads CASSGGAASYNEQFF. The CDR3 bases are TGTGCCAGCAGCGGGGGGGCAGCCTCCTACAATGAGCAGTTCTTC.

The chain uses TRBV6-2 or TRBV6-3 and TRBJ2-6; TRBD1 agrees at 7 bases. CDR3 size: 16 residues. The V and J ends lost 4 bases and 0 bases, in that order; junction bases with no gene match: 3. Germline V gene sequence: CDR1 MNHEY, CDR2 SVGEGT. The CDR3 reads CASSSAGGSGANVLTF. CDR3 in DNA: TGTGCCAGCAGTTCTGCAGGGGGCTCTGGGGCCAACGTCCTGACTTTC.

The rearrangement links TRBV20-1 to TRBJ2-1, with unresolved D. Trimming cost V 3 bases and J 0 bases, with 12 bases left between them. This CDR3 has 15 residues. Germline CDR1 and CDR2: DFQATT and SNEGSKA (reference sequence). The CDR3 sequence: CSASEDLSSYNEQFF. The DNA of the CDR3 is TGCAGTGCTAGTGAGGACCTTAGCTCCTACAATGAGCAGTTCTTC.

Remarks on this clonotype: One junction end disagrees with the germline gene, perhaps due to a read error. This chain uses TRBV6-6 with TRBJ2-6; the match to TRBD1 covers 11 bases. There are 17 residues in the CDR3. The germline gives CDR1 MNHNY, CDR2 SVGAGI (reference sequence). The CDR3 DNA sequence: TGTGCCAGCACTTACGGACAGGGGGCAACTGGGGCCAACGTCCTGACTTTC. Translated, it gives CASTYGQGATGANVLTF.

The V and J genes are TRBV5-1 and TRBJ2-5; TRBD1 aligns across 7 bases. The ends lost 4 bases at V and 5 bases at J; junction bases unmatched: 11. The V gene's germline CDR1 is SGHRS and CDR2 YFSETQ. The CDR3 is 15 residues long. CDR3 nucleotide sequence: TGCGCCAGCAGCATTCTGCGGACAGGTGGGGAGACCCAGTACTTC. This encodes CASSILRTGGETQYF.

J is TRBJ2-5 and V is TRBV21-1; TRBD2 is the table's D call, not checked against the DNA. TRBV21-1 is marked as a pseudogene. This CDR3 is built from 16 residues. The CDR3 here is CASSKRVLGGSETQYF. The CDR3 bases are TGTGCCAGCAGCAAACGGGTTCTGGGCGGGAGCGAGACCCAGTACTTC.

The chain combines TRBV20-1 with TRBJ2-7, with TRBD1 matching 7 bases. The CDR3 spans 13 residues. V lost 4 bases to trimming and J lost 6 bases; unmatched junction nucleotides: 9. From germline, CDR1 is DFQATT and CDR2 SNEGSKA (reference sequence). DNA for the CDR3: TGCAGTGCTACCAAGACAGGGATAAGCGAGCAGTACTTC. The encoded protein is CSATKTGISEQYF.

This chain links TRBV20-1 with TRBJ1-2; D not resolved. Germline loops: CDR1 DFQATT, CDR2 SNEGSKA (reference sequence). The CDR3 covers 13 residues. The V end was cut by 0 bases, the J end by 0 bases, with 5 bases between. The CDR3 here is CSARDLSNYGYTF. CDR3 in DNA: TGCAGTGCTAGAGATCTTTCTAACTATGGCTACACCTTC.